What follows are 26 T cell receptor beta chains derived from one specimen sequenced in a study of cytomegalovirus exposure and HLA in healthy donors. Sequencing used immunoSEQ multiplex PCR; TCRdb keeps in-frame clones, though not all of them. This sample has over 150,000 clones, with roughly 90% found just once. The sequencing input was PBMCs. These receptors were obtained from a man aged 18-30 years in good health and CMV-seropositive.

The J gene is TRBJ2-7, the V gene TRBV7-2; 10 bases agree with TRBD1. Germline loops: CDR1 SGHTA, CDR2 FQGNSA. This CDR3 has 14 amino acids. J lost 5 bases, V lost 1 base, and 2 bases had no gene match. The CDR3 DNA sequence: TGTGCCAGCAGCTTAGGAGGGACAGGGGACGAGCAGTACTTC. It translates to CASSLGGTGDEQYF.

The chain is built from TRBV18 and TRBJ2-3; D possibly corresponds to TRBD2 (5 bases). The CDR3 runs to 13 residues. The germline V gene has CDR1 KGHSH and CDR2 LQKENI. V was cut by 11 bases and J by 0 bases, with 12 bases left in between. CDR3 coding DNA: TGTGCCGGGAAGCGGCTGAGCACAGATACGCAGTATTTT. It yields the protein CAGKRLSTDTQYF.

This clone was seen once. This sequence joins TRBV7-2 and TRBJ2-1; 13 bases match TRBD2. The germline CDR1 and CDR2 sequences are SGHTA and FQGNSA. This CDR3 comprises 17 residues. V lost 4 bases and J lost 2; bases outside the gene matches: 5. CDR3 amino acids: CASSSGTSGITYNEQFF. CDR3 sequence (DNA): TGTGCCAGCAGCTCCGGGACTAGCGGGATAACCTACAATGAGCAGTTCTTC.

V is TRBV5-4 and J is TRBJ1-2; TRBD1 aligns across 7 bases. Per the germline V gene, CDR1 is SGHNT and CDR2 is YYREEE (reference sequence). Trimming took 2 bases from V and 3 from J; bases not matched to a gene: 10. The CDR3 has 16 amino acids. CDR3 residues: CASSFPPGQKDYGYTF. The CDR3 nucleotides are TGTGCCAGCAGCTTTCCGCCGGGACAGAAGGACTATGGCTACACCTTC.

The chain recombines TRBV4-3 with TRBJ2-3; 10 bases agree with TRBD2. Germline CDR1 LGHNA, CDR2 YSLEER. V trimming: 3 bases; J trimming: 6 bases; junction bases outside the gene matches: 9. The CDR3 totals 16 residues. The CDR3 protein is CASSHAPAGGADTQYF. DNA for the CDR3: TGCGCCAGCAGCCACGCGCCAGCGGGGGGGGCGGATACGCAGTATTTT.

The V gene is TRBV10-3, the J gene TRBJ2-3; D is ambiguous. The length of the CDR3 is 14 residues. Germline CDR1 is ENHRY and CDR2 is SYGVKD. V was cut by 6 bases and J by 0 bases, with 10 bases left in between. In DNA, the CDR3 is TGTGCCATCAGCGAGATCTCTAGCACAGATACGCAGTATTTT. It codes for CAISEISSTDTQYF.

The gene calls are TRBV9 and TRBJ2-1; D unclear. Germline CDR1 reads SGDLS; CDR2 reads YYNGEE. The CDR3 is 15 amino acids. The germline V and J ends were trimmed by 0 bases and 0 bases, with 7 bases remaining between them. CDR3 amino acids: CASSVAPDSYNEQFF. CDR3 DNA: TGTGCCAGCAGCGTAGCTCCAGACTCCTACAATGAGCAGTTCTTC.

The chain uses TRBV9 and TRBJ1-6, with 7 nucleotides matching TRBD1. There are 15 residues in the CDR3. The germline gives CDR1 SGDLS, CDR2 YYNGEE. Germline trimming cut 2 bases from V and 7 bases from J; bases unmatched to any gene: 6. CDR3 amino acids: CASSVNAGGNSPLHF. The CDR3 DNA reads TGTGCCAGCAGCGTGAATGCAGGGGGGAATTCACCCCTCCACTTT. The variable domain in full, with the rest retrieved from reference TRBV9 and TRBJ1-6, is DSGVTQTPKHLITATGQRVTLRCSPRSGDLSVYWYQQSLDQGLQFLIQYYNGEERAKGNILERFSAQQFPDLHSELNLSSLELGDSALYFCASSVNAGGNSPLHFGNGTRLTVT.

The CDR3 is CASSIRDRGSYEQYF. The CDR3 DNA follows: TGTGCCAGCAGTATCCGGGACAGGGGCTCCTACGAGCAGTACTTC. V usage is TRBV2 and J usage is TRBJ2-7; TRBD1 aligns across 10 bases. The CDR3 contains 15 residues. V lost 5 bases, J lost 0 bases, and 4 bases stayed unmatched. Per germline, CDR1 SNHLY and CDR2 FYNNEI.

The CDR3 nucleotides read TGTGCCAGCAGTCGGGGGGGGGCCTACAATGAGCAGTTCTTC. Translation gives CASSRGGAYNEQFF. This sequence joins TRBV25-1 and TRBJ2-1, with 8 bases aligning to TRBD2. Germline CDR1 reads MGHDK; CDR2 reads SYGVNS. V shed 5 bases and J 2 bases; nucleotides not matched to a gene: 2. This CDR3 is 14 amino acids long. Looking up the rest from reference TRBV25-1 and TRBJ2-1 gives the full variable domain: EADIYQTPRYLVIGTGKKITLECSQTMGHDKMYWYQQDPGMELHLIHYSYGVNSTEKGDLSSESTVSRIRTEHFPLTLESARPSHTSQYLCASSRGGAYNEQFFGPGTRLTVL.

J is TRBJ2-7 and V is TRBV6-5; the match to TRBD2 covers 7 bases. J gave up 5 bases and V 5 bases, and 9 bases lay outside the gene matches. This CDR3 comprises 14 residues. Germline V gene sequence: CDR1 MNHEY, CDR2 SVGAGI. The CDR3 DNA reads TGTGCCAGCAGTCCGTTGGTCGGGACTAACGAGCAGTACTTC. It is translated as CASSPLVGTNEQYF.

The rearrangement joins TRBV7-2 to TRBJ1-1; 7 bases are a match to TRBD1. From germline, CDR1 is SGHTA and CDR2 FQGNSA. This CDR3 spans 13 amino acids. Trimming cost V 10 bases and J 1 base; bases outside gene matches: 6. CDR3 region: CAIRRGPNTEAFF. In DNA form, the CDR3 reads TGTGCCATCAGAAGGGGGCCGAACACTGAAGCTTTCTTT.

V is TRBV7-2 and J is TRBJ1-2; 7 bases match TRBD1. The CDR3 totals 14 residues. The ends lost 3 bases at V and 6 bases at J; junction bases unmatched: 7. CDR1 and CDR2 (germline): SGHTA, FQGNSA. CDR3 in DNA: TGTGCCAGCAGCTTTTATACAGGGGCCCATGGCTACACCTTC. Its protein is CASSFYTGAHGYTF. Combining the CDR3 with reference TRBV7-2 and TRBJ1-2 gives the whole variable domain GAGVSQSPSNKVTEKGKDVELRCDPISGHTALYWYRQSLGQGLEFLIYFQGNSAPDKSGLPSDRFSAERTGGSVSTLTIQRTQQEDSAVYLCASSFYTGAHGYTFGSGTRLTVV.

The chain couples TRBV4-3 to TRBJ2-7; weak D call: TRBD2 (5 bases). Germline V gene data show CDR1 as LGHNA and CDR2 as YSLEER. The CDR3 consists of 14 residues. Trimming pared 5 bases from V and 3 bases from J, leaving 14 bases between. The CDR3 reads CASSGPSSFYEQYF. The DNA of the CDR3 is TGCGCCAGCAGCGGTCCCTCTAGCTTCTACGAGCAGTACTTC.

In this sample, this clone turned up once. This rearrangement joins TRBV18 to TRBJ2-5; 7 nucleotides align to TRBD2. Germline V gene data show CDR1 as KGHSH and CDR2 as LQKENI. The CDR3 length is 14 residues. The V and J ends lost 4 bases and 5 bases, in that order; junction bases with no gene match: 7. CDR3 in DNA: TGTGCCAGCTCACTCGAGCGGGGAGTGGAGACCCAGTACTTC. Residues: CASSLERGVETQYF.

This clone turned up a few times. This CDR3 reads CASSPKGGISPLHF. The CDR3 nucleotides are TGTGCCAGCAGTCCCAAGGGCGGGATTTCACCCCTCCACTTT. This chain links TRBV27 with TRBJ1-6; no firm D call. This CDR3 comprises 14 residues. V lost 5 bases to trimming and J lost 9 bases, with 14 bases between them. CDR1 is MNHEY and CDR2 is SMNVEV in the germline V gene (reference sequence).

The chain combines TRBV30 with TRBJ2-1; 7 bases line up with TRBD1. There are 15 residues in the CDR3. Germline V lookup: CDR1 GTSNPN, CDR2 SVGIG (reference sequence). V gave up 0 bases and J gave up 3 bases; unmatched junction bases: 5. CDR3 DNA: TGTGCCTGGAGTGTGGGGCAGGGGGTCTACAATGAGCAGTTCTTC. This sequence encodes CAWSVGQGVYNEQFF. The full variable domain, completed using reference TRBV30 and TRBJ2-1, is SQTIHQWPATLVQPVGSPLSLECTVEGTSNPNLYWYRQAAGRGLQLLFYSVGIGQISSEVPQNLSASRPQDRQFILSSKKLLLSDSGFYLCAWSVGQGVYNEQFFGPGTRLTVL.

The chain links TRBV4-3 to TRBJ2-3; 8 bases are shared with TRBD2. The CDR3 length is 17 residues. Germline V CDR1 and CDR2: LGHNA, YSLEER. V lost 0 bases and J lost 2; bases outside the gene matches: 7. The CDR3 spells CASSQDPTAGVTDTQYF. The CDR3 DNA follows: TGCGCCAGCAGCCAAGACCCGACAGCGGGGGTCACAGATACGCAGTATTTT.

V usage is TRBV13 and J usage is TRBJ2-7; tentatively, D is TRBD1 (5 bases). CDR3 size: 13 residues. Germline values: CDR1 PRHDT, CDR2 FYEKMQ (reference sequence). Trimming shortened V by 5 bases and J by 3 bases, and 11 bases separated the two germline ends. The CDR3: CASSSRVRYEQYF. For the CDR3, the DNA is TGTGCCAGCAGCAGCAGGGTACGCTACGAGCAGTACTTC.

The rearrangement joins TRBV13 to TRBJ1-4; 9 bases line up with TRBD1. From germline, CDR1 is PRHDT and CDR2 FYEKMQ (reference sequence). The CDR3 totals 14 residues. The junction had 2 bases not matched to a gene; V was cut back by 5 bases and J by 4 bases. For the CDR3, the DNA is TGTGCCAGCAGCAAGACAGGGGGTAATGAAAAACTGTTTTTT. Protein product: CASSKTGGNEKLFF.

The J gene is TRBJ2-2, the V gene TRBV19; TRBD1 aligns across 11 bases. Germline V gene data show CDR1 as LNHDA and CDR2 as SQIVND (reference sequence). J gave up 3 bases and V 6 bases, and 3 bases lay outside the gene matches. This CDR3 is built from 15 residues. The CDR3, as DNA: TGTGCCAGTAGCGGACAGGGGGCCGACACCGGGGAGCTGTTTTTT. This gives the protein CASSGQGADTGELFF.

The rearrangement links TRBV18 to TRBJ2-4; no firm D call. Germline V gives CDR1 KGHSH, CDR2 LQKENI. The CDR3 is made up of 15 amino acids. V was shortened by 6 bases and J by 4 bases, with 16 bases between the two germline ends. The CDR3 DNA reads TGTGCCAGCTCTCCTAACGGGTCAAAGAAAAACATTCAGTACTTC. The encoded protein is CASSPNGSKKNIQYF.

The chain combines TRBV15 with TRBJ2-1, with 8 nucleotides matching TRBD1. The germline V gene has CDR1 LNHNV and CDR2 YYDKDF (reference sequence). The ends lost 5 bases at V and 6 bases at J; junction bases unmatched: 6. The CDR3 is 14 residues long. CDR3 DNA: TGTGCCACCAGCCTGGCAGGGGGCATCAATGAGCAGTTCTTC. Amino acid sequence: CATSLAGGINEQFF.

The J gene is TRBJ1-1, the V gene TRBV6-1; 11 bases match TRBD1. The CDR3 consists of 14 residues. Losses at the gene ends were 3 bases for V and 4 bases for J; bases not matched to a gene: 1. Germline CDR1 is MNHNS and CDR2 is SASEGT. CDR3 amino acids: CASSEDRGPTEAFF. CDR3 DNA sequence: TGTGCCAGCAGTGAGGACAGGGGGCCCACTGAAGCTTTCTTT.

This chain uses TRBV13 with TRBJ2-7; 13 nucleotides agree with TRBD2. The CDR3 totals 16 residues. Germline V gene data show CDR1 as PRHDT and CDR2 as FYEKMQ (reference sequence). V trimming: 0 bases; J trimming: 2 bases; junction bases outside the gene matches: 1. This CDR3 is CASSLGTSGGTYEQYF. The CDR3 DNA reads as TGTGCCAGCAGCTTAGGGACTAGCGGGGGGACCTACGAGCAGTACTTC.

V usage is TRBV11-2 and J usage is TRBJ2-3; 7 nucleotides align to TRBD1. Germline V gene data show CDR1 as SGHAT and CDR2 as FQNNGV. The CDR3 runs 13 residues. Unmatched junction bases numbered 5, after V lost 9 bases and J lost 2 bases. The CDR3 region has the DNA TGTGCCAGTAACAGGGGACCCACAGATACGCAGTATTTT. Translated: CASNRGPTDTQYF.